Listed here are 17 T cell receptor beta chains from one sample, sequenced in a study of T cell responses to AZD1222 COVID-19 vaccine. The protocol was immunoSEQ multiplex PCR, while the TCRdb copy is restricted to in-frame clones and leaves out a portion. The sample consists of some 130,000 clones, 85% to 95% of them appearing once. Sequenced here: peripheral blood, sampled 28 days after the second AZD1222 dose. The receptors shown here come from an adult who received the AZD1222 COVID-19 vaccine.

This chain links TRBV9 with TRBJ1-5; possible D gene TRBD1, 6 bases. Germline V gene sequence: CDR1 SGDLS, CDR2 YYNGEE. This CDR3 region has 15 residues. The ends were cut back, 3 bases at V and 6 bases at J, with 16 bases in the middle. The CDR3 DNA reads TGTGCCAGCAGCGCTTCAACAGGGCCCAGTCAGCCCCAGCATTTT. Its protein is CASSASTGPSQPQHF.

V and J are TRBV19 and TRBJ2-6; weak D call: TRBD1 (5 bases). The V end lost 6 bases, the J end lost 1 base, and 10 bases lay between the germline ends. Germline V lookup: CDR1 LNHDA, CDR2 SQIVND (reference sequence). This CDR3 is built from 15 residues. The CDR3: CASRYTGSGANVLTF. CDR3 DNA sequence: TGTGCCAGTAGATACACAGGATCTGGGGCCAACGTCCTGACTTTC.

This chain joins TRBV7-8 and TRBJ2-2; 12 bases line up with TRBD2. J gave up 5 bases and V 4 bases, and 5 bases lay outside the gene matches. CDR1 SGHVS and CDR2 FQNEAQ come from the germline V gene. The CDR3 covers 16 residues. The CDR3: CASSSRLAGVTGELFF. CDR3 DNA: TGTGCCAGCAGCTCGCGACTAGCGGGGGTAACCGGGGAGCTGTTTTTT.

The chain recombines TRBV18 with TRBJ1-1; D gene uncertain. The CDR3 extends over 16 amino acids. The V gene's germline CDR1 is KGHSH and CDR2 LQKENI. V lost 3 bases and J 0 bases, leaving 14 bases between the germline ends. CDR3 in amino acids: CASSPSPTGLNTEAFF. The CDR3 DNA is TGTGCCAGCTCACCTTCGCCGACGGGATTGAACACTGAAGCTTTCTTT.

V is TRBV11-2 and J is TRBJ1-5, with unresolved D. Germline assignment: CDR1 SGHAT and CDR2 FQNNGV. The CDR3 contains 14 residues. Trimming cost V 4 bases and J 0 bases, with 7 bases left between them. CDR3 sequence reads: CASSSEYSNQPQHF. DNA for the CDR3: TGTGCCAGCAGCTCTGAATATAGCAATCAGCCCCAGCATTTT.

Only one count was recorded for this clone. The gene calls are TRBV30 and TRBJ2-7, with D tentatively TRBD2 (6 bases). The V and J ends lost 4 bases and 2 bases respectively, with 18 bases between them. In germline, CDR1 is GTSNPN, CDR2 SVGIG (reference sequence). The CDR3 is 15 residues long. DNA for the CDR3: TGTGCCTGGATAGGGCAGTCGGCGGGAACCTACGAGCAGTACTTC. Translated, it gives CAWIGQSAGTYEQYF.

This clone has a handful of counts. Other DNA variants within this sample encode the same CDR3. V is TRBV14 and J is TRBJ1-2; D gene ambiguous. Trimming removed 3 bases at V and 2 bases at J, with 7 bases between. The CDR3 spans 13 residues. CDR1 is SGHDN and CDR2 is FVKESK in the germline V gene. CDR3 region: CASSHRGNYGYTF. The CDR3 DNA sequence: TGTGCCAGCAGCCATAGAGGGAACTATGGCTACACCTTC.

V gene TRBV5-1 combines with J gene TRBJ2-1; D unclear. CDR3 length equals 15 residues. The germline V gene has CDR1 SGHRS and CDR2 YFSETQ. Trimming removed 1 base at V and 2 bases at J, with 10 bases between. The CDR3 sequence: CASSLTTSTYNEQFF. DNA for the CDR3: TGCGCCAGCAGCTTGACAACTTCTACCTACAATGAGCAGTTCTTC.

This clone occurred once. This sequence joins TRBV4-1 and TRBJ1-2; 7 bases are shared with TRBD1. Losses at the gene ends were 1 base for V and 1 base for J; bases not matched to a gene: 9. Germline V lookup: CDR1 MGHRA, CDR2 YSYEKL. CDR3 size: 17 residues. This chain's CDR3 is CASSQVAGTEFNYGYTF. The CDR3 DNA sequence: TGCGCCAGCAGCCAAGTAGCCGGGACAGAATTTAACTATGGCTACACCTTC.

The chain combines TRBV7-9 with TRBJ2-1; maybe TRBD1 (5 bases). The germline V and J ends were trimmed by 4 bases and 4 bases, with 5 bases remaining between them. Germline values: CDR1 SEHNR, CDR2 FQNEAQ (reference sequence). This CDR3 comprises 12 residues. The CDR3: CASSSGYNEQFF. CDR3 in DNA: TGTGCCAGCAGCTCAGGGTACAATGAGCAGTTCTTC. Supplemented by reference TRBV7-9 and TRBJ2-1, the full variable domain reads DTGVSQNPRHKITKRGQNVTFRCDPISEHNRLYWYRQTLGQGPEFLTYFQNEAQLEKSRLLSDRFSAERPKGSFSTLEIQRTEQGDSAMYLCASSSGYNEQFFGPGTRLTVL.

The chain combines TRBV25-1 with TRBJ1-1; D is undetermined. This CDR3 has 14 residues. V was trimmed by 3 bases and J by 0 bases, leaving 8 bases between them. CDR1 MGHDK and CDR2 SYGVNS come from the germline V gene. The CDR3 bases are TGTGCCAGCAGTGACCTTTATATGAACACTGAAGCTTTCTTT. This gives the protein CASSDLYMNTEAFF.

The rearrangement joins TRBV24-1 to TRBJ1-2, with a tentative D call TRBD1 (6 bases). Germline V CDR1 and CDR2: KGHDR, SFDVKD. This CDR3 has 15 residues. Trimming cost V 5 bases and J 0 bases, with 12 bases left between them. CDR3 sequence: CATSAAGEANYGYTF. The DNA of the CDR3 is TGTGCCACCAGTGCCGCAGGGGAGGCTAACTATGGCTACACCTTC.

The chain carries TRBV27 and TRBJ2-1, with 7 bases matching TRBD2. There are 12 residues in the CDR3. J gave up 15 bases and V 6 bases, and 11 bases lay outside the gene matches. Looked up from germline, CDR1 is MNHEY and CDR2 is SMNVEV (reference sequence). CDR3 residues: CASRPPGAGSFF. For the CDR3, the DNA is TGTGCCAGCAGACCCCCGGGAGCGGGGTCGTTCTTC.

The chain links TRBV9 to TRBJ1-3; D call uncertain. This CDR3 is 15 amino acids long. CDR1 and CDR2 (germline): SGDLS, YYNGEE. V lost 1 base, J lost 0 bases, and 8 bases lay in between. In DNA form, the CDR3 reads TGTGCCAGCAGCGTATCGTCGAGCTCTGGAAACACCATATATTTT. This translates into CASSVSSSSGNTIYF.

This clone was detected only once. CDR3 sequence (DNA): TGTGCCAGCTCCCAAGGGGAGGATCAGCCCCAGCATTTT. It codes for CASSQGEDQPQHF. The chain is built from TRBV18 and TRBJ1-5, with D tentatively TRBD1 (5 bases). The germline gives CDR1 KGHSH, CDR2 LQKENI. The CDR3 consists of 13 residues. The V and J ends lost 6 bases and 5 bases respectively, with 11 bases between them.

This clone was counted a single time. This sequence joins TRBV11-2 and TRBJ1-2; a possible D gene is TRBD1 (6 bases). The CDR3 length is 15 residues. V was cut by 4 bases and J by 4 bases, with 16 bases left in between. The germline V gene has CDR1 SGHAT and CDR2 FQNNGV. The CDR3 sequence: CASSSWDKRGYGYTF. DNA of the CDR3: TGTGCCAGCAGCTCGTGGGACAAACGGGGCTATGGCTACACCTTC.

This rearrangement joins TRBV18 to TRBJ2-1; 10 bases map to TRBD2. Germline CDR1 and CDR2: KGHSH and LQKENI. V shed 4 bases and J 7 bases; nucleotides not matched to a gene: 10. The CDR3 extends over 16 amino acids. For the CDR3, the DNA is TGTGCCAGCTCACTTACGACTAGCGGGCTTAATAATGAGCAGTTCTTC. Amino acids: CASSLTTSGLNNEQFF.